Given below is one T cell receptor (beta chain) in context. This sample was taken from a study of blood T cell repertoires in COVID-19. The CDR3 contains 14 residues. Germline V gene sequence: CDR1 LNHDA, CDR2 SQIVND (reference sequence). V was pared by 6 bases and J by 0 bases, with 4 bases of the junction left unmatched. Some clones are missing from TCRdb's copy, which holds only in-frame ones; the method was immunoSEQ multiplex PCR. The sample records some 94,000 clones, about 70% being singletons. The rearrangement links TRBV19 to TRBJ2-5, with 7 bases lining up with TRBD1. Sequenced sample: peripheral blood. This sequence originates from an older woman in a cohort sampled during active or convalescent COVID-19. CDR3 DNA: TGTGCCAGTAGCAGCAGGGGGTACCAAGAGACCCAGTACTTC. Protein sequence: CASSSRGYQETQYF.